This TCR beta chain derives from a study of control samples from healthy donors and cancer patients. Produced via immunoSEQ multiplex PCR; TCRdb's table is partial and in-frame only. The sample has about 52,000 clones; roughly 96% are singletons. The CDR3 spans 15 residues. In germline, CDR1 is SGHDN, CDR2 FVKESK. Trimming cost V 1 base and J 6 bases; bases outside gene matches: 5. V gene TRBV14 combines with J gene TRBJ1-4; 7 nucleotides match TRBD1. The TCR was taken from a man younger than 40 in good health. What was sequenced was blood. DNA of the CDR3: TGTGCCAGCAGCCAAGTCAGGGGGATGGATGAAAAACTGTTTTTT. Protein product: CASSQVRGMDEKLFF.